These 23 T cell receptor beta chains share one sample of origin, sequenced in a study of OX40 agonist ivuxolimab in advanced cancers. Some clones are missing from TCRdb's copy, which holds only in-frame ones; the method was immunoSEQ multiplex PCR. This table has around 65,000 clones, under 95% appearing once. The source was CD4+ or CD8+ T cells sorted from blood, collected in a trial of the OX40 agonist ivuxolimab. All receptors come from an adult with an advanced solid tumor such as melanoma, head and neck, liver or kidney cancer.

The chain is built from TRBV9 and TRBJ1-2; D ambiguous. The CDR3 covers 13 residues. The V gene's germline CDR1 is SGDLS and CDR2 YYNGEE. The V end was cut by 0 bases, the J end by 5 bases, with 8 bases between. The CDR3 reads CASSVESGYGYTF. The CDR3 region has the DNA TGTGCCAGCAGCGTAGAGTCGGGGTATGGCTACACCTTC.

As to this clone: An end of the junction does not agree with germline; a read error may underlie this. V gene TRBV14 combines with J gene TRBJ1-4; D is uncertain. The CDR3 spans 18 residues. Germline CDR1 reads SGHDN; CDR2 reads FVKESK. CDR3 sequence reads: CASSQAHSSVATNEKLFF. The CDR3 nucleotides are TGTGCCAGCAGTCAAGCTCATTCTTCCGTGGCGACTAATGAAAAACTGTTTTTT.

The rearrangement joins TRBV10-2 to TRBJ1-1; D is uncertain. Trimming stripped 4 bases from V and 4 bases from J, with 10 bases between. Germline V lookup: CDR1 WSHSY, CDR2 SAAADI. This CDR3 has 13 amino acids. The CDR3 DNA reads as TGCGCCAGCAGTGGACCGCATCGCACTGAAGCTTTCTTT. Protein product: CASSGPHRTEAFF.

This clone turned up a few times. The chain links TRBV10-3 to TRBJ1-6; 9 positions match TRBD1. The CDR3 is made up of 12 amino acids. Germline assignment: CDR1 ENHRY and CDR2 SYGVKD. V lost 10 bases and J lost 8; bases outside the gene matches: 3. The chain's CDR3 is CATRDRDSPLHF. The CDR3 DNA follows: TGTGCCACCAGGGACAGGGATTCACCCCTCCACTTT.

This rearrangement joins TRBV6-1 to TRBJ2-7; D remains unclear. The V end was cut by 1 base, the J end by 4 bases, with 11 bases between. In germline, CDR1 is MNHNS, CDR2 SASEGT. CDR3 length: 14 amino acids. The CDR3 protein is CASSEGGQVYEQYF. CDR3 nucleotide sequence: TGTGCCAGCAGTGAAGGCGGTCAGGTGTACGAGCAGTACTTC.

The chain has TRBV11-1 and TRBJ1-1; possible D gene TRBD1, 6 bases. CDR1 SGHAT and CDR2 FQDESV come from the germline V gene (reference sequence). Trimming removed 5 bases from V and 6 bases from J, with 13 bases in between. The CDR3 covers 13 residues. The CDR3 region has the DNA TGTGCCAGCAGCCCCACAGGGAGCTCTGAAGCTTTCTTT. Its protein is CASSPTGSSEAFF. Together with reference TRBV11-1 and TRBJ1-1, the CDR3 gives the full variable domain: EAEVAQSPRYKITEKSQAVAFWCDPISGHATLYWYRQILGQGPELLVQFQDESVVDDSQLPKDRFSAERLKGVDSTLKIQPAELGDSAMYLCASSPTGSSEAFFGQGTRLTVV.

The chain is built from TRBV19 and TRBJ2-1; 14 bases are a match to TRBD2. The CDR3 spans 19 residues. Trimming took 4 bases from V and 7 from J; bases not matched to a gene: 15. Germline CDR1 reads LNHDA; CDR2 reads SQIVND (reference sequence). The DNA of the CDR3 is TGTGCCAGTAGTACCCAGGGACTAGCGGGGGCCGTTGCACGGAATGAGCAGTTCTTC. This translates into CASSTQGLAGAVARNEQFF.

The chain employs TRBV7-6 and TRBJ2-7; no clear D gene. The germline V gene has CDR1 SGHVS and CDR2 FNYEAQ. This CDR3 contains 13 residues. V dropped 2 bases and J dropped 1 base, with 6 bases sitting between them. The CDR3 DNA sequence: TGTGCCAGCAGCTTAACAGAGTCCTACGAGCAGTACTTC. Translated: CASSLTESYEQYF.

This clone was observed once. J is TRBJ2-3 and V is TRBV11-3, with 14 bases aligning to TRBD2. This CDR3 spans 17 amino acids. Germline V gene sequence: CDR1 SGHNT, CDR2 YENEEA. Germline trimming cut 6 bases from V and 2 bases from J; bases unmatched to any gene: 7. This chain's CDR3 is CASSSGLAGGPTDTQYF. The CDR3 DNA reads as TGTGCCAGCAGTTCAGGACTAGCGGGAGGTCCCACAGATACGCAGTATTTT.

This chain joins TRBV30 and TRBJ1-6; possible D gene TRBD1, 6 bases. The V gene lost 0 bases and the J gene lost 9 bases, with 18 bases spanning the gap. The germline V gene encodes CDR1 GTSNPN and CDR2 SVGIG (reference sequence). The CDR3 contains 16 residues. In DNA form, the CDR3 reads TGTGCCTGGAGTGTGAACGGCGGGCAGGGGACTTCACCCCTCCACTTT. Translating gives CAWSVNGGQGTSPLHF.

The chain links TRBV6-6 to TRBJ1-2; a possible D gene is TRBD1 (5 bases). The germline V gene has CDR1 MNHNY and CDR2 SVGAGI (reference sequence). This CDR3 has 11 residues. V was clipped by 7 bases and J by 9 bases, with 12 bases between them. As DNA, the CDR3 is TGTGCCAGCATCAGGGCAGGGCGCTACACCTTC. This codes for CASIRAGRYTF.

This rearrangement joins TRBV4-1 to TRBJ2-3; 8 bases fit TRBD2. CDR1 is MGHRA and CDR2 is YSYEKL in the germline V gene. The V and J ends lost 0 bases and 5 bases, in that order; junction bases with no gene match: 10. This CDR3 spans 17 amino acids. CDR3 in amino acids: CASSQDGARGGQDTQYF. The CDR3 coding sequence is TGCGCCAGCAGCCAAGATGGGGCCCGGGGGGGCCAAGATACGCAGTATTTT.

The chain recombines TRBV7-9 with TRBJ1-4, with D perhaps TRBD1 (5 bases). Germline assignment: CDR1 SEHNR and CDR2 FQNEAQ (reference sequence). Trimming pared 5 bases from V and 5 bases from J, leaving 12 bases between. The CDR3 is made up of 14 amino acids. The CDR3 loop reads CASSAGGVNEKLFF. The CDR3 region has the DNA TGTGCCAGCAGCGCTGGAGGGGTGAATGAAAAACTGTTTTTT.

The chain couples TRBV5-6 to TRBJ1-6; tentative D call: TRBD1 (6 bases). Trimming left V 2 bases short and J 7 bases short, with 10 bases between. The CDR3 has 14 residues. Germline values: CDR1 SGHDT, CDR2 YYEEEE. CDR3 in amino acids: CASSFWTENSPLHF. DNA for the CDR3: TGTGCCAGCAGCTTCTGGACAGAGAATTCACCCCTCCACTTT. Looking up the rest from reference TRBV5-6 and TRBJ1-6 gives the full variable domain: DAGVTQSPTHLIKTRGQQVTLRCSPKSGHDTVSWYQQALGQGPQFIFQYYEEEERQRGNFPDRFSGHQFPNYSSELNVNALLLGDSALYLCASSFWTENSPLHFGNGTRLTVT.

This clone was counted once. This rearrangement joins TRBV19 to TRBJ2-7; the match to TRBD2 covers 10 bases. Per germline, CDR1 LNHDA and CDR2 SQIVND (reference sequence). The CDR3 runs to 14 residues. The trim removed 4 bases at V and 7 bases at J, leaving 7 bases unmatched. The CDR3 region is CASSTSGGPGEQYF. The CDR3 nucleotides read TGTGCCAGTAGTACTAGCGGGGGCCCGGGGGAGCAGTACTTC.

The chain employs TRBV5-1 and TRBJ2-3; 8 bases fit TRBD2. This CDR3 spans 18 amino acids. Germline trimming cut 0 bases from V and 2 bases from J; bases unmatched to any gene: 11. The V gene's germline CDR1 is SGHRS and CDR2 YFSETQ. CDR3 bases: TGCGCCAGCAGCTTGGGAGCGGGGGCCGTACTATACACAGATACGCAGTATTTT. This encodes CASSLGAGAVLYTDTQYF. The variable domain in full, completed from reference TRBV5-1 and TRBJ2-3, reads KAGVTQTPRYLIKTRGQQVTLSCSPISGHRSVSWYQQTPGQGLQFLFEYFSETQRNKGNFPGRFSGRQFSNSRSEMNVSTLELGDSALYLCASSLGAGAVLYTDTQYFGPGTRLTVL.

The rearrangement links TRBV10-2 to TRBJ1-1; D gene uncertain. The CDR3 runs to 13 residues. Per germline, CDR1 WSHSY and CDR2 SAAADI. V dropped 6 bases and J dropped 0 bases, with 8 bases sitting between them. DNA for the CDR3: TGCGCCAGCAGCAGAAATATGAACACTGAAGCTTTCTTT. This encodes CASSRNMNTEAFF.

The chain joins TRBV2 to TRBJ2-1; tentatively, D is TRBD1 (6 bases). The CDR3 is 15 residues long. Trimming removed 2 bases at V and 9 bases at J, with 17 bases between. The germline CDR1 and CDR2 sequences are SNHLY and FYNNEI. CDR3 amino acids: CASSEIGQPSSEQFF. DNA for the CDR3: TGTGCCAGCAGTGAAATCGGACAGCCATCTAGTGAGCAGTTCTTC.

The chain is built from TRBV2 and TRBJ2-7; tentatively, D is TRBD1 (6 bases). The CDR3 runs to 12 residues. Germline V gives CDR1 SNHLY, CDR2 FYNNEI. V was pared by 5 bases and J by 4 bases, with 9 bases between. The CDR3 bases are TGTGCCAGCAGTCCAGGGGTGTACGAGCAGTACTTC. This sequence encodes CASSPGVYEQYF.

The chain uses TRBV29-1 and TRBJ1-1; the D gene is possibly TRBD1 (6 bases). The CDR3 is 13 amino acids. Trimming removed 5 bases at V and 1 base at J, with 11 bases between. Germline values: CDR1 SQVTM, CDR2 ANQGSEA. DNA of the CDR3: TGCAGCGTTTACACAGGGCGGAACACTGAAGCTTTCTTT. This translates into CSVYTGRNTEAFF.

The gene calls are TRBV18 and TRBJ1-6; D not resolved. This CDR3 spans 13 amino acids. CDR1 is KGHSH, CDR2 LQKENI, per germline. The V and J ends lost 2 bases and 9 bases respectively, with 8 bases between them. CDR3 protein: CASSPGLSSPLHF. Here the CDR3 DNA reads TGTGCCAGCTCACCAGGGTTAAGTTCACCCCTCCACTTT.

This clone came up once. The V and J genes are TRBV18 and TRBJ2-5; D is uncertain. V was clipped by 5 bases and J by 2 bases, with 9 bases between them. The germline V gene has CDR1 KGHSH and CDR2 LQKENI. The CDR3 is 13 amino acids. CDR3 coding DNA: TGTGCCAGCTCATCCCTTCCACAAGAGACCCAGTACTTC. Translated: CASSSLPQETQYF.

This clone was recorded a few times. The V and J genes are TRBV27 and TRBJ2-7; D might be TRBD2 (5 bases). V was shortened by 6 bases and J by 5 bases, with 14 bases between the two germline ends. CDR1 and CDR2 from the germline V gene are MNHEY and SMNVEV (reference sequence). The CDR3 has 13 residues. The CDR3 protein is CASRRTGGHEQYF. CDR3 nucleotide sequence: TGTGCCAGCAGAAGGACTGGTGGACACGAGCAGTACTTC.